The T cell receptor (beta chain) described here comes from a study of cytomegalovirus exposure and HLA in healthy donors. The study's findings and limits: The study had only CMV serostatus as immune exposure information. TCR beta chain V- and J-gene trimming was linked, in a later analysis, to a missense variant in DCLRE1C.

The PCR made use of 60 Vbeta and 13 Jbeta primers. This table comes from immunoSEQ multiplex PCR, and its TCRdb copy is limited to in-frame clones, with some not included. Of around 130,000 clones in the sample, more than 65% are singletons; the top ten hold around 5.5%. Germline V gene data show CDR1 as SEHNR and CDR2 as FQNEAQ (reference sequence). V was cut by 5 bases and J by 4 bases, with 6 bases left in between. This CDR3 spans 11 amino acids. As regards this clone: Its antigen remains unknown.

Sequenced input: PBMCs. The sequence was collected from a man younger than 35 in good health and CMV-seropositive. The rearrangement joins TRBV7-9 to TRBJ2-7; D unresolved. This CDR3 is CASSHSYEQYF. In DNA, the CDR3 is TGTGCCAGCAGCCACAGTTACGAGCAGTACTTC.